These T cell receptor beta chains were read from a single sample in a study of blood T cell repertoires in COVID-19. Generated by immunoSEQ multiplex PCR, the TCRdb table keeps only in-frame clones and is missing some. The sample has under 80,000 clones; about 80% are singletons. The sample consisted of peripheral blood. Receptors were obtained from an elderly man with acute or convalescent COVID-19. CDR3s include the opening cysteine and the closing phenylalanine or tryptophan. The order of the fields is D gene, J gene, clone size, V gene, CDR3 length, CDR3 protein. D genes are given only for firm matches. Only some rows state a clone size, as once, few, many or a class for expanded clones.

-	TRBJ1-2	-	TRBV6-2/TRBV6-3	13	CASSPVSYYGYTF
TRBD1	TRBJ2-7	-	TRBV10-3	14	CAISRQGDSYEQYF
-	TRBJ2-2	-	TRBV3-1/TRBV3-2	15	CASSQDTTGTGELFF
-	TRBJ1-2	once	TRBV6-1	17	CASSATGKIVQDYGYTF
TRBD2	TRBJ2-3	-	TRBV7-2	15	CASSVRDYSTDTQYF
TRBD1	TRBJ1-2	-	TRBV7-2	15	CASSTRDSYNYGYTF
-	TRBJ2-6	-	TRBV3-1/TRBV3-2	15	CASSPDSSGANVLTF
-	TRBJ2-3	-	TRBV27	12	CASSPRRNTQYF
-	TRBJ2-2	-	TRBV18	13	CASSNTNTGELFF
-	TRBJ2-5	-	TRBV5-1	15	CASSLARVLGETQYF
TRBD1	TRBJ1-6	once	TRBV5-1	15	CASSQGQESNSPLHF
TRBD2	TRBJ2-1	-	TRBV28	15	CASSRTGGSYNEQFF
-	TRBJ1-2	-	TRBV28	15	CASSPRVSVYYGYTF
-	TRBJ2-5	-	TRBV5-1	13	CASSEGGGETQYF
TRBD1	TRBJ1-5	-	TRBV7-9	15	CASSPDRANNQPQHF
-	TRBJ1-1	-	TRBV28	15	CASSLNGLLNTEAFF
TRBD2	TRBJ2-1	-	TRBV11-2	15	CASSLVAGARNEQFF
TRBD1	TRBJ1-1	-	TRBV7-9	13	CASSPRPTGGAFF
TRBD1	TRBJ1-1	-	TRBV19	15	CASSIGGTGANRAFF
TRBD2	TRBJ2-3	-	TRBV5-6	15	CASSPRGGRSVTQYF
TRBD1	TRBJ2-3	once	TRBV2	14	CATGTGGLTDTQYF
-	TRBJ1-1	-	TRBV15	14	CATSRDRGSTEAFF
TRBD2	TRBJ2-3	-	TRBV3-1/TRBV3-2	13	CASSQGGGVPQYF
-	TRBJ2-7	-	TRBV25-1	12	CASVSPGGEQYF
-	TRBJ2-7	-	TRBV29-1	16	CSVSINRGGEVYEQYF
-	TRBJ1-5	-	TRBV4-1	14	CASSQGSSNQPQHF
TRBD1	TRBJ1-5	few	TRBV29-1	13	CSVVTGSNQPQHF
TRBD1	TRBJ2-5	-	TRBV28	12	CASSLFDRAQYF
-	TRBJ1-2	once	TRBV6-6	12	CASRGGTAGYTF
TRBD1	TRBJ1-6	-	TRBV9	15	CASNPGQGENSPLHF
TRBD1	TRBJ1-2	-	TRBV5-1	14	CASSTVTGQYGYTF
TRBD1	TRBJ1-4	-	TRBV5-5	16	CASSLVGTATNEKLFF
TRBD2	TRBJ2-5	-	TRBV28	12	CASTGGKETQYF
TRBD2	TRBJ2-3	-	TRBV4-3	15	CASSQSGGRPDTQYF
TRBD1	TRBJ2-7	-	TRBV28	20	CASSSLMRDRGLNDNYEQYF
-	TRBJ1-2	-	TRBV5-4	14	CASSVDRANYGYTF
TRBD2	TRBJ2-1	-	TRBV9	15	CASSPGTSGYNEQFF
TRBD1	TRBJ2-2	-	TRBV7-3	15	CASSLQGTNTGELFF
-	TRBJ2-1	once	TRBV9	17	CASSHIRTASSYNEQFF
-	TRBJ1-3	-	TRBV5-1	15	CASSLRGGSGNTIYF
-	TRBJ2-7	-	TRBV7-9	15	CASSLFQPPRYEQYF
TRBD1	TRBJ1-1	-	TRBV5-1	14	CASRGTGLNTEAFF
TRBD2	TRBJ2-1	-	TRBV4-1	15	CASSHSGAGGNEQFF
-	TRBJ1-5	-	TRBV28	13	CASSLWAGQPQHF
-	TRBJ1-3	-	TRBV7-2	16	CASSLVTPGVGNTIYF
TRBD1	TRBJ2-3	-	TRBV19	13	CASSDQGADTQYF